This T cell receptor (beta chain) comes out of a study of T cell repertoires in cytomegalovirus infection. This clonotype was recorded many times. TCRdb called the reads again in MiXCR, with one record for every CDR3 protein. This table holds roughly 320,000 distinct CDR3 sequences, approximately 9.5% found once. V lost 1 base and J lost 2; bases outside the gene matches: 7. The CDR3 is 16 amino acids. This rearrangement joins TRBV12-3 or TRBV12-4 to TRBJ2-7; TRBD2 matches 8 bases. The sequence was obtained from a human donor in good health (CMV status not recorded). Some clones in this sample may be carry-over from other donors' samples. Sample: PBMCs. CDR3: CASSLGSGGAAYEQYF. CDR3 coding DNA: TGTGCCAGCAGTTTAGGGTCGGGAGGGGCAGCCTACGAGCAGTACTTC.